This T cell receptor beta chain was documented in a study of vaccination effects on CD4 cells after COVID-19. Overall study results and limits: Late after vaccination, infection- and vaccine-induced clones showed marked clonal contraction.

As for this clone: What it binds is not known.

TCRdb's table, derived via immunoSEQ multiplex PCR, lists solely in-frame clones and lacks some. Counted here are under 80,000 clones, around 76% occurring once; the ten biggest clones make up 1.5% to 2%. Antigen-specific CD4+ T cell clonotypes were called by their expansion after viral peptide-pool culture in ViraFEST. Subsequent to a culture period of about nine days, CD4+ T cells were isolated. All vaccine recipients tested negative for nucleocapsid antibodies and had never contracted SARS-CoV-2 infection. Wells of two million PBMC each were grown with about 9.8 IU/ml IL-2 and about 9.7 ug/ml peptides. Sequencing was performed on CD4+ T cells from PBMCs cultured with HCoV-229E spike peptides, taken before COVID-19 vaccination. This clonotype was obtained from a human donor who received a COVID-19 vaccine.

CDR3 residues: CASSSGAGTGEDTQYF. CDR3 bases: TGTGCCAGCAGCTCGGGAGCCGGGACAGGGGAGGATACGCAGTATTTT. The V call is TRBV7-3, the J call TRBJ2-3; 10 bases are a match to TRBD1. The CDR3 contains 16 residues. Germline-derived CDR1 and CDR2 are SGHTA and FQGTGA. Trimming took 4 bases from V and 6 from J; bases not matched to a gene: 10.